Following are 19 T cell receptor beta chains from one sample sequenced in a study of T-cell memory formation after mild COVID-19. TCRdb itself ran the 5' RACE reads through MiXCR, one entry per CDR3 protein. The table includes around 450,000 distinct CDR3 sequences, more than 20% detected once. The sample taken for sequencing was PBMCs or a T cell subset sorted from them (not recorded which). These receptors were obtained from an adult woman who had mild COVID-19 (a few samples of this study predate the infection). Cell type and time point are not known.

CDR3 sequence: CASSPPGTNIQYF. The DNA of the CDR3 is TGTGCCAGCTCACCACCAGGGACAAACATTCAGTACTTC. J is TRBJ2-4 and V is TRBV18; D may correspond to TRBD1 or TRBD2 (5 bases each). CDR1 and CDR2 from the germline V gene are KGHSH and LQKENI. Trimming took 0 bases from V and 6 from J, leaving 6 bases between them. The CDR3 spans 13 residues.

In its sample, this clonotype was seen a few times. V is TRBV5-1 and J is TRBJ2-4; 7 bases are shared with TRBD1. The germline gives CDR1 SGHRS, CDR2 YFSETQ. J was trimmed by 1 base and V by 4 bases; bases with no gene match: 5. CDR3 length: 15 amino acids. CDR3 residues: CASSRNRGAKNIQYF. The CDR3 DNA reads TGCGCCAGCAGCCGCAACAGGGGCGCCAAAAACATTCAGTACTTC.

CDR3 in amino acids: CASSPLGQGRNEQFF. The CDR3 DNA follows: TGCGCCAGCAGCCCCTTAGGGCAGGGTCGCAATGAGCAGTTCTTC. The chain uses TRBV5-1 and TRBJ2-1; the D gene is possibly TRBD1 (5 bases). The CDR3 consists of 15 residues. V gave up 4 bases and J gave up 6 bases, with 17 bases separating them. In germline, CDR1 is SGHRS, CDR2 YFSETQ. Together with reference TRBV5-1 and TRBJ2-1, the CDR3 gives the full variable domain: KAGVTQTPRYLIKTRGQQVTLSCSPISGHRSVSWYQQTPGQGLQFLFEYFSETQRNKGNFPGRFSGRQFSNSRSEMNVSTLELGDSALYLCASSPLGQGRNEQFFGPGTRLTVL.

This clonotype was detected a few times. The chain couples TRBV6-2 or TRBV6-3 to TRBJ2-1; unclear D gene. Trimming removed 2 bases at V and 4 bases at J, with 3 bases between. This CDR3 has 12 residues. Germline V gives CDR1 MNHEY, CDR2 SVGEGT. The CDR3 reads CASSYQYNEQFF. The CDR3 nucleotides are TGTGCCAGCAGTTACCAGTACAATGAGCAGTTCTTC.

CDR3 DNA sequence: TGCGCCAGCAGCTTAATATACCAAGAGACCCAGTACTTC. It codes for CASSLIYQETQYF. The chain combines TRBV5-1 with TRBJ2-5; D is undetermined. Germline V gives CDR1 SGHRS, CDR2 YFSETQ. Trimming shortened V by 2 bases and J by 0 bases, and 5 bases separated the two germline ends. The CDR3 spans 13 residues.

This sequence joins TRBV30 and TRBJ2-3; D is possibly TRBD1 (6 bases). Germline V gene lookup returns CDR1 GTSNPN and CDR2 SVGIG (reference sequence). Between the trimmed V and J ends, which lost 6 bases and 6 bases, there was a span of 16 bases. This CDR3 has 13 residues. The CDR3 sequence: CACEGERFDTQYF. CDR3 DNA sequence: TGTGCCTGCGAGGGGGAGCGATTCGATACGCAGTATTTT.

The sample holds a few counts of this clonotype. The rearrangement joins TRBV6-5 to TRBJ2-2; the D gene is possibly TRBD2 (7 bases). Germline assignment: CDR1 MNHEY and CDR2 SVGAGI. The V gene lost 7 bases and the J gene lost 2 bases, with 17 bases spanning the gap. The CDR3 extends over 16 amino acids. The CDR3 DNA follows: TGTGCCAGCACCCCGGGGGGCCATACCAACACCGGGGAGCTGTTTTTT. Protein product: CASTPGGHTNTGELFF.

This clonotype was seen a handful of times. The CDR3 loop reads CSAIARAGGNYNEQFF. For the CDR3, the DNA is TGCAGTGCCATCGCCCGGGCAGGGGGCAACTACAATGAGCAGTTCTTC. V is TRBV20-1 and J is TRBJ2-1; TRBD1 agrees at 8 bases. V lost 6 bases, J lost 3 bases, and 13 bases stayed unmatched. CDR1 and CDR2 (germline): DFQATT, SNEGSKA (reference sequence). CDR3 length equals 16 residues.

The sample holds a few counts of this clonotype. This chain joins TRBV29-1 and TRBJ1-3, with D unresolved. The CDR3 runs 15 residues. Germline-derived CDR1 and CDR2 are SQVTM and ANQGSEA. Trimming took 4 bases from V and 0 from J, leaving 13 bases between them. This chain's CDR3 is CSVGDNLISGNTIYF. The CDR3 coding sequence is TGCAGCGTTGGTGACAATCTCATCTCTGGAAACACCATATATTTT. Complete variable domain (other parts from reference TRBV29-1 and TRBJ1-3): SAVISQKPSRDICQRGTSLTIQCQVDSQVTMMFWYRQQPGQSLTLIATANQGSEATYESGFVIDKFPISRPNLTFSTLTVSNMSPEDSSIYLCSVGDNLISGNTIYFGEGSWLTVV.

Notes on this clonotype: An end of the junction does not agree with germline; a read error may underlie this. This chain uses TRBV20-1 with TRBJ1-5, with D tentatively TRBD1 (5 bases). Germline V gene data show CDR1 as DFQATT and CDR2 as SNEGSKA (reference sequence). This CDR3 contains 14 residues. CDR3 in amino acids: CSARDRMGNQPQHF. For the CDR3, the DNA is TGCAGTGCCAGAGACAGAATGGGCAATCAGCCCCAGCATTTT.

This clonotype has just a few counts. One end of the junction is discordant with germline, which a read error may explain. The V gene is TRBV24-1, the J gene TRBJ1-1, with no clear D. The CDR3 consists of 12 residues. CDR1 is KGHDR and CDR2 is SFDVKD in the germline V gene. CDR3 amino acids: CATSGAGGETFF. The CDR3 DNA reads TGTGCCACCAGTGGTGCAGGAGGTGAAACTTTCTTT.

The chain links TRBV29-1 to TRBJ2-2; D not certain. The CDR3 spans 14 residues. The V gene's germline CDR1 is SQVTM and CDR2 ANQGSEA. Trimming left V 4 bases short and J 4 bases short, with 13 bases between. The CDR3 bases are TGCAGCGTTGCAGAGACCGTAATCACCGGGGAGCTGTTTTTT. Encoded protein: CSVAETVITGELFF.

The chain employs TRBV5-1 and TRBJ1-2, with 7 bases matching TRBD1. The junction had 8 bases not matched to a gene; V was cut back by 5 bases and J by 1 base. The CDR3 loop spans 15 amino acids. Germline loops: CDR1 SGHRS, CDR2 YFSETQ. The CDR3 bases are TGCGCCAGCAGGGAACCGGGACAGATTAACTATGGCTACACCTTC. It specifies CASREPGQINYGYTF.

This clonotype showed up just a few times. The rearrangement uses TRBV5-1 and TRBJ1-1; 7 nucleotides line up with TRBD1. This CDR3 region has 13 residues. Germline V lookup: CDR1 SGHRS, CDR2 YFSETQ. With 4 bases clipped from V and 3 bases from J, the junction kept 3 bases outside the gene matches. CDR3 loop: CASSATGYTEAFF. CDR3 coding DNA: TGCGCCAGCAGCGCGACAGGGTACACTGAAGCTTTCTTT.

The CDR3 DNA is TGTGCCAGCAGCCGTGGCAGGGGCGACACCGGGGAGCTGTTTTTT. This translates into CASSRGRGDTGELFF. This chain joins TRBV5-6 and TRBJ2-2; maybe TRBD1 (6 bases). This CDR3 is built from 15 residues. Trimming shortened V by 4 bases and J by 3 bases, and 13 bases separated the two germline ends. Per the germline V gene, CDR1 is SGHDT and CDR2 is YYEEEE.

This clonotype was detected only a few times. The V call is TRBV6-5, the J call TRBJ2-2, with D unclear. Germline lookup yields CDR1 MNHEY and CDR2 SVGAGI. V dropped 2 bases and J dropped 7 bases, with 5 bases sitting between them. The CDR3 covers 12 residues. The CDR3 region has the DNA TGTGCCAGCAGTTACGGGATCGGGGAGCTGTTTTTT. It yields the protein CASSYGIGELFF.

This clonotype was seen more than once but under ten times. J is TRBJ1-1 and V is TRBV20-1, with D tentatively TRBD1 (5 bases). V dropped 5 bases and J dropped 5 bases, with 15 bases sitting between them. The CDR3 consists of 13 residues. CDR1 and CDR2 (germline): DFQATT, SNEGSKA (reference sequence). The CDR3 here is CSAAAGGWTEAFF. The CDR3 nucleotides are TGCAGTGCTGCCGCCGGGGGGTGGACTGAAGCTTTCTTT.

This chain joins TRBV9 and TRBJ2-1, with D hard to call. The CDR3 is 13 amino acids. Germline V CDR1 and CDR2: SGDLS, YYNGEE. V was pared by 0 bases and J by 10 bases, with 11 bases between. CDR3 loop: CASSVGPGAEQFF. The CDR3 DNA is TGTGCCAGCAGCGTAGGTCCAGGAGCGGAGCAGTTCTTC.

V is TRBV6-1 and J is TRBJ2-3; D ambiguous. The CDR3 covers 15 residues. Germline lookup yields CDR1 MNHNS and CDR2 SASEGT. V lost 1 base and J 0 bases, leaving 8 bases between the germline ends. In DNA form, the CDR3 reads TGTGCCAGCAGTGAAGGCACGCCTAGCACAGATACGCAGTATTTT. As protein: CASSEGTPSTDTQYF.